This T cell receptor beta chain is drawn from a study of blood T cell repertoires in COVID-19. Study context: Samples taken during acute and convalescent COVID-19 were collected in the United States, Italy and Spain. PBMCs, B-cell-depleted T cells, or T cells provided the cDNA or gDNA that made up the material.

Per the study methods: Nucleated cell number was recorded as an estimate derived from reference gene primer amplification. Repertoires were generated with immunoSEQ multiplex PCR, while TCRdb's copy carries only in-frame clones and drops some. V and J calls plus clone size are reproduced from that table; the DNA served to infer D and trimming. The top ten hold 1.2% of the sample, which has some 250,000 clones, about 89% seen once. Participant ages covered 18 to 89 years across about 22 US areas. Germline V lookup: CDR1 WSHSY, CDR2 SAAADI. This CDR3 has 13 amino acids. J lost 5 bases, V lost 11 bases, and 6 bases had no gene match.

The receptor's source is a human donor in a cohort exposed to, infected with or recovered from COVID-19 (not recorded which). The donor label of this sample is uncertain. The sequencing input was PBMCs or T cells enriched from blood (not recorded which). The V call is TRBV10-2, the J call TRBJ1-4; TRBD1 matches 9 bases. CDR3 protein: CAARTGENEKLFF. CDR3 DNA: TGCGCCGCCCGGACAGGGGAAAATGAAAAACTGTTTTTT.